What follows are 8 T cell receptor beta chains derived from one specimen sequenced in a study of blood T cell repertoires in COVID-19 (dated by TCRdb to about 2020). The library was produced with the immunoSEQ multiplex PCR assay. TCRdb provides this immuneACCESS table in a form limited to in-frame rearrangements. Some clones are lacking; in checked studies, under half of them reflect an unresolved V gene, and why the rest are absent is not known. Present in this sample are approximately 220,000 clones, 70% to 90% of which were seen just once. The ten largest clonotypes hold roughly 0.7% of the sample. Sample: peripheral blood. The receptor source for this set is a man aged 35 to 55 with acute or convalescent COVID-19.

This chain connects TRBV30 to TRBJ2-2; a weak D match, TRBD2 (6 bases). Trimming removed 7 bases at V and 0 bases at J, with 9 bases between. The CDR3 covers 13 residues. The germline CDR1 and CDR2 sequences are GTSNPN and SVGIG (reference sequence). The CDR3 sequence: CASGEANTGELFF. The CDR3 DNA sequence: TGTGCCTCCGGGGAGGCGAACACCGGGGAGCTGTTTTTT.

CDR3 protein: CASKRDTGSNQPQHF. The CDR3 DNA reads TGTGCCAGCAAAAGGGACACGGGGAGCAATCAGCCCCAGCATTTT. This chain joins TRBV2 and TRBJ1-5, with D maybe TRBD1 (6 bases). Germline CDR1 and CDR2: SNHLY and FYNNEI. CDR3 length: 15 amino acids. V was shortened by 7 bases and J by 1 base, with 14 bases between the two germline ends.

The genes are TRBV7-2 and TRBJ1-1; no reliable D call. With 5 bases removed from V and 0 bases from J, the gap between germline ends came to 7 bases. The CDR3 is made up of 13 amino acids. The germline CDR1 and CDR2 sequences are SGHTA and FQGNSA. CDR3 sequence reads: CASSQYLNTEAFF. CDR3 coding DNA: TGTGCCAGCAGCCAGTACCTGAACACTGAAGCTTTCTTT.

This chain uses TRBV5-1 with TRBJ1-2; D remains unclear. From germline, CDR1 is SGHRS and CDR2 YFSETQ. V was pared by 0 bases and J by 8 bases, with 14 bases between. The CDR3 runs 14 residues. CDR3 sequence (DNA): TGCGCCAGCAGCTTGGAGCCCATTACCTACGGCTACACCTTC. Translation gives CASSLEPITYGYTF.

The chain joins TRBV6-5 to TRBJ1-1, with D perhaps TRBD1 (6 bases). CDR1 and CDR2 from the germline V gene are MNHEY and SVGAGI. The V end was cut by 6 bases, the J end by 2 bases, with 10 bases between. This CDR3 region has 13 residues. This chain's CDR3 is CASRQGQNTEAFF. The CDR3 DNA reads as TGTGCCAGCAGGCAGGGGCAAAACACTGAAGCTTTCTTT.

As for this clone: The sample contains more than one DNA sequence encoding this CDR3. The chain couples TRBV19 to TRBJ2-5; 8 bases map to TRBD2. The CDR3 has 15 residues. CDR1 and CDR2 (germline): LNHDA, SQIVND (reference sequence). Trimming took 6 bases from V and 4 from J; bases not matched to a gene: 10. Here the CDR3 reads CASSWGGGPRETQYF. CDR3 DNA: TGTGCCAGTAGCTGGGGCGGGGGGCCCCGAGAGACCCAGTACTTC.

Only one count was recorded for this clone. The chain joins TRBV9 to TRBJ2-1, with 11 positions matching TRBD1. This CDR3 spans 15 amino acids. Germline V gives CDR1 SGDLS, CDR2 YYNGEE. V gave up 4 bases and J gave up 6 bases; unmatched junction bases: 6. In nucleotides, the CDR3 is TGTGCCAGCAGCATCGGGACAGGGGGTGGCAATGAGCAGTTCTTC. Translated, it gives CASSIGTGGGNEQFF.

This chain connects TRBV6-5 to TRBJ2-4, with 7 bases that match TRBD1. This CDR3 comprises 14 residues. CDR1 and CDR2 (germline): MNHEY, SVGAGI. Losses at the gene ends were 6 bases for V and 3 bases for J; bases not matched to a gene: 5. In DNA form, the CDR3 reads TGTGCCAGCAGAGACAGGGAAGGCAAAAACATTCAGTACTTC. Residues: CASRDREGKNIQYF.